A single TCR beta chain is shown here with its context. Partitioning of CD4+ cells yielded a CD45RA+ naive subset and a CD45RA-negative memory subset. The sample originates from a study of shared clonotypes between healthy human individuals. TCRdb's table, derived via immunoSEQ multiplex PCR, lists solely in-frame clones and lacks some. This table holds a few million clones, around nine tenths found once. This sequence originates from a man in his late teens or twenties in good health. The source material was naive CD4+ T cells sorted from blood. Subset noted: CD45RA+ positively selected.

The CDR3 spells CASSGVGGAKGDTQYF. The CDR3 nucleotides read TGTGCCAGCAGTGGGGTAGGGGGCGCAAAGGGAGATACGCAGTATTTT. The chain combines TRBV2 with TRBJ2-3; 7 bases fit TRBD1. Germline CDR1 and CDR2: SNHLY and FYNNEI. V was clipped by 4 bases and J by 5 bases; unmatched bases: 12. The CDR3 has 16 amino acids.